A single sample gave rise to the 29 T cell receptor beta chains below, sequenced in a study of blood T cell repertoires in COVID-19. Some clones are missing from TCRdb's copy, which holds only in-frame ones; the method was immunoSEQ multiplex PCR. The data contain about 180,000 clones, about 88% of them singletons. The material sequenced was peripheral blood. The receptors were sampled from a woman in her 30s with active or convalescent COVID-19.

The chain carries TRBV3-1 (or the pseudogene TRBV3-2) and TRBJ2-7, with 7 bases identical to TRBD2. This CDR3 comprises 16 residues. V was clipped by 0 bases and J by 4 bases; unmatched bases: 9. Germline V gene data show CDR1 as LGHDT and CDR2 as YNNKEL (reference sequence). Here the CDR3 DNA reads TGTGCCAGCAGCCAAGAAGGAACGGGGAGGGGTTACGAGCAGTACTTC. The encoded protein is CASSQEGTGRGYEQYF.

The chain couples TRBV14 to TRBJ1-2; 10 nucleotides align to TRBD1. The trim removed 5 bases at V and 7 bases at J, leaving 10 bases unmatched. The germline V gene encodes CDR1 SGHDN and CDR2 FVKESK. This CDR3 has 15 amino acids. The CDR3 DNA reads as TGTGCCAGCAGCGTTACCGGGACAGGGGCGGTTGGCTACACCTTC. Translation: CASSVTGTGAVGYTF.

This clone has only a few counts. V gene TRBV24-1 combines with J gene TRBJ1-1; tentatively, D is TRBD1 (6 bases). Germline V lookup: CDR1 KGHDR, CDR2 SFDVKD. V lost 5 bases to trimming and J lost 6 bases, with 15 bases between them. The CDR3 has 14 residues. DNA of the CDR3: TGTGCCACCAGTGTTACCCAGGGGCTCTCTGAAGCTTTCTTT. Its translation: CATSVTQGLSEAFF.

The gene calls are TRBV19 and TRBJ2-2; the D is unclear. Trimming took off 5 bases at V and 4 bases at J, with 5 bases between the two ends. The CDR3 loop spans 12 amino acids. Germline V gene data show CDR1 as LNHDA and CDR2 as SQIVND (reference sequence). CDR3 coding DNA: TGTGCCAGTAGTTCGGGCACCGGGGAGCTGTTTTTT. It specifies CASSSGTGELFF.

The chain carries TRBV18 and TRBJ1-1; perhaps TRBD1 as D (5 bases). Germline assignment: CDR1 KGHSH and CDR2 LQKENI. This CDR3 has 15 residues. Trimming pared 6 bases from V and 5 bases from J, leaving 19 bases between. The CDR3 loop is CASSQSSTVGTEAFF. CDR3 coding DNA: TGTGCCAGCTCCCAATCCTCGACAGTTGGAACTGAAGCTTTCTTT. Using reference TRBV18 and TRBJ1-1 for the parts outside the CDR3, the full variable domain is NAGVMQNPRHLVRRRGQEARLRCSPMKGHSHVYWYRQLPEEGLKFMVYLQKENIIDESGMPKERFSAEFPKEGPSILRIQQVVRGDSAAYFCASSQSSTVGTEAFFGQGTRLTVV.

J is TRBJ1-6 and V is TRBV6-5, with a weak D call TRBD1 (6 bases). CDR1 MNHEY and CDR2 SVGAGI come from the germline V gene. The V gene lost 6 bases and the J gene lost 9 bases, with 15 bases spanning the gap. The CDR3 is made up of 14 amino acids. This CDR3 is CASSPQGNRSPLHF. CDR3 DNA: TGTGCCAGCAGCCCACAGGGAAATCGTTCACCCCTCCACTTT.

The genes are TRBV29-1 and TRBJ2-1, with 9 bases matching TRBD2. The CDR3 has 20 amino acids. V shed 1 base and J 4 bases; nucleotides not matched to a gene: 20. Germline V gene lookup returns CDR1 SQVTM and CDR2 ANQGSEA. CDR3 region: CSVEAMRGPKASGKYNEQFF. For the CDR3, the DNA is TGCAGCGTTGAAGCTATGAGGGGCCCTAAGGCTAGCGGGAAGTACAATGAGCAGTTCTTC.

V usage is TRBV6-5 and J usage is TRBJ1-5; D not certain. The CDR3 has 14 amino acids. The V and J ends lost 2 bases and 3 bases respectively, with 8 bases between them. Germline CDR1 and CDR2: MNHEY and SVGAGI. CDR3 region: CASSYDGYNQPQHF. Here the CDR3 DNA reads TGTGCCAGCAGTTACGACGGGTACAATCAGCCCCAGCATTTT.

The gene calls are TRBV3-1 (or the pseudogene TRBV3-2) and TRBJ1-2, with TRBD1 identical over 7 bases. The CDR3 spans 13 residues. Trimming cost V 6 bases and J 7 bases; bases outside gene matches: 8. CDR1 is LGHDT, CDR2 YNNKEL, per germline (reference sequence). The CDR3 sequence: CASRRQGSGGYTF. The CDR3 nucleotides are TGTGCCAGCAGACGACAGGGTAGCGGTGGCTACACCTTC.

The rearrangement joins TRBV7-9 to TRBJ2-1; 7 positions agree with TRBD1. In germline, CDR1 is SEHNR, CDR2 FQNEAQ (reference sequence). The junction had 3 bases not matched to a gene; V was cut back by 5 bases and J by 5 bases. The CDR3 runs to 13 residues. The CDR3 DNA reads TGTGCCAGCAGCCCGGGACAGAACAATGAGCAGTTCTTC. As protein: CASSPGQNNEQFF. Together with reference TRBV7-9 and TRBJ2-1, the CDR3 gives the full variable domain: DTGVSQNPRHKITKRGQNVTFRCDPISEHNRLYWYRQTLGQGPEFLTYFQNEAQLEKSRLLSDRFSAERPKGSFSTLEIQRTEQGDSAMYLCASSPGQNNEQFFGPGTRLTVL.

The chain recombines TRBV10-3 with TRBJ2-1; the match to TRBD2 covers 8 bases. Germline V gene data show CDR1 as ENHRY and CDR2 as SYGVKD. V shed 6 bases, J shed 2 bases, and the junction held 18 bases outside the gene matches. The CDR3 runs 19 residues. The CDR3 DNA is TGTGCCATCAGGGGGGAGACTAGCGAAGAAAAAAAAGCCTACAATGAGCAGTTCTTC. Amino acid sequence: CAIRGETSEEKKAYNEQFF.

The chain combines TRBV15 with TRBJ1-4, with D possibly matching TRBD1 (6 bases). Trimming pared 0 bases from V and 11 bases from J, leaving 22 bases between. The CDR3 length is 17 residues. Per germline, CDR1 LNHNV and CDR2 YYDKDF (reference sequence). CDR3 in DNA: TGTGCCACCAGCAGAGAGTGGGACACTTTCCCTTCGGGGAAACTGTTTTTT. Amino acid sequence: CATSREWDTFPSGKLFF.

This clone has a single count. The rearrangement joins TRBV6-5 to TRBJ1-2, with a possible D match to TRBD1 (6 bases). There are 12 residues in the CDR3. Germline V lookup: CDR1 MNHEY, CDR2 SVGAGI. The germline V and J ends were trimmed by 6 bases and 8 bases, with 13 bases remaining between them. This CDR3 is CASRPTGRGYTF. CDR3 in DNA: TGTGCCAGCAGACCGACAGGACGGGGCTACACCTTC.

The V gene is TRBV3-1 (or the pseudogene TRBV3-2), the J gene TRBJ2-5; 12 nucleotides align to TRBD2. The CDR3 is made up of 15 amino acids. V trimming: 6 bases; J trimming: 0 bases; junction bases outside the gene matches: 2. The germline V gene encodes CDR1 LGHDT and CDR2 YNNKEL (reference sequence). The CDR3 spells CASRGLAGNQETQYF. The CDR3 DNA follows: TGTGCCAGCAGAGGACTAGCGGGGAACCAAGAGACCCAGTACTTC.

This clone was detected only once. The rearrangement joins TRBV10-3 to TRBJ2-2; a possible D gene is TRBD2 (5 bases). V was shortened by 5 bases and J by 4 bases, with 11 bases between the two germline ends. The CDR3 loop spans 14 amino acids. Germline CDR1 and CDR2: ENHRY and SYGVKD. The CDR3 DNA reads as TGTGCCATCAGTCCCCGGGATCCCACCGGGGAGCTGTTTTTT. The encoded protein is CAISPRDPTGELFF.

This chain uses TRBV7-6 with TRBJ2-7; 7 bases map to TRBD1. Germline-derived CDR1 and CDR2 are SGHVS and FNYEAQ. This CDR3 spans 13 amino acids. V dropped 2 bases and J dropped 6; count of bases not matched to a gene: 4. CDR3 in amino acids: CASSLRTGGEQYF. CDR3 coding DNA: TGTGCCAGCAGCTTACGGACAGGCGGCGAGCAGTACTTC.

A remark on this clone: The junction and the germline gene differ at one end; a read error may be behind it. This sequence joins TRBV2 and TRBJ1-1; 9 positions match TRBD1. Germline lookup yields CDR1 SNHLY and CDR2 FYNNEI. The CDR3 consists of 14 residues. The chain's CDR3 is CAGQGLLVYTEAFF. The CDR3 DNA is TGCGCGGGACAGGGCCTTCTCGTTTACACTGAAGCTTTCTTT.

The chain carries TRBV6-5 and TRBJ2-1, with a tentative D call TRBD2 (6 bases). This CDR3 is 14 amino acids long. Germline V gene lookup returns CDR1 MNHEY and CDR2 SVGAGI. The ends were cut back, 5 bases at V and 5 bases at J, with 13 bases in the middle. Here the CDR3 reads CASSTRRADNEQFF. In DNA form, the CDR3 reads TGTGCCAGCAGTACCAGGAGGGCGGACAATGAGCAGTTCTTC.

This sequence joins TRBV19 and TRBJ1-2, with 9 bases that match TRBD1. Germline V gene data show CDR1 as LNHDA and CDR2 as SQIVND (reference sequence). Trimming took 1 base from V and 7 from J; bases not matched to a gene: 7. This CDR3 is 15 amino acids long. Here the CDR3 DNA reads TGTGCCAGTAGTATAGGTACAGGGGGCTTCTTTGGCTACACCTTC. This encodes CASSIGTGGFFGYTF.

This rearrangement joins TRBV19 to TRBJ1-4; a weak D match, TRBD1 (5 bases). The CDR3 runs to 14 residues. Trimming stripped 7 bases from V and 8 bases from J, with 17 bases between. The germline V gene has CDR1 LNHDA and CDR2 SQIVND (reference sequence). The CDR3 sequence is CASTPGYLKEKLFF. DNA of the CDR3: TGTGCCAGTACCCCAGGGTATTTGAAGGAAAAACTGTTTTTT.

The chain uses TRBV5-6 and TRBJ1-1; unclear D gene. This CDR3 comprises 15 residues. Looked up from germline, CDR1 is SGHDT and CDR2 is YYEEEE. V was pared by 3 bases and J by 0 bases, with 12 bases between. CDR3 region: CASSWAGSMNTEAFF. In DNA, the CDR3 is TGTGCCAGCAGCTGGGCAGGTAGTATGAACACTGAAGCTTTCTTT.

There are many counts of this clone. The chain combines TRBV7-9 with TRBJ1-1; TRBD1 matches 7 bases. V was clipped by 6 bases and J by 1 base; unmatched bases: 5. The CDR3 consists of 14 residues. The germline V gene has CDR1 SEHNR and CDR2 FQNEAQ (reference sequence). CDR3 amino acids: CASREGQWNTEAFF. The DNA for the CDR3 is TGTGCCAGCAGAGAGGGACAGTGGAACACTGAAGCTTTCTTT.

The rearrangement uses TRBV7-8 and TRBJ1-5; a possible D gene is TRBD1 (5 bases). The V gene lost 0 bases and the J gene lost 0 bases, with 12 bases spanning the gap. The CDR3 has 17 residues. Germline V gene sequence: CDR1 SGHVS, CDR2 FQNEAQ. The CDR3 DNA is TGTGCCAGCAGCTTAGCACCAGGGATTACTAGCAATCAGCCCCAGCATTTT. Translation: CASSLAPGITSNQPQHF.

The chain is built from TRBV5-6 and TRBJ1-4, with D maybe TRBD1 (5 bases). Germline-derived CDR1 and CDR2 are SGHDT and YYEEEE. Trimming stripped 4 bases from V and 3 bases from J, with 13 bases between. The CDR3 sequence is 15 residues long. Written as DNA, the CDR3 is TGTGCCAGCAGCCTTGCGGGGCCCCCTAATGAAAAACTGTTTTTT. Its translation is CASSLAGPPNEKLFF.

This CDR3 is CASSVDRDYGYTF. The CDR3 nucleotides read TGTGCCAGCAGCGTCGACAGGGACTATGGCTACACCTTC. V and J are TRBV28 and TRBJ1-2; 7 bases fit TRBD1. V lost 6 bases, J lost 3 bases, and 4 bases stayed unmatched. Per the germline V gene, CDR1 is MDHEN and CDR2 is SYDVKM. The CDR3 has 13 residues.

This clone occurred once. Here the CDR3 reads CASRTGSYEQYF. The CDR3, as DNA: TGTGCCAGCAGGACAGGTTCCTACGAGCAGTACTTC. The rearrangement joins TRBV28 to TRBJ2-7, with TRBD1 as a possible D gene (6 bases). The V end was cut by 6 bases, the J end by 1 base, with 7 bases between. The CDR3 runs 12 residues. In germline, CDR1 is MDHEN, CDR2 SYDVKM.

The gene calls are TRBV6-6 and TRBJ1-2, with TRBD1 matching 7 bases. This CDR3 has 16 amino acids. The ends lost 5 bases at V and 5 bases at J; junction bases unmatched: 14. CDR1 is MNHNY and CDR2 is SVGAGI in the germline V gene (reference sequence). CDR3 amino acids: CASSSLVGGAGYGYTF. The CDR3 DNA sequence: TGTGCCAGCAGTAGCTTAGTAGGGGGCGCCGGGTATGGCTACACCTTC.

V usage is TRBV5-1 and J usage is TRBJ2-5, with D perhaps TRBD2 (6 bases). Trimming took 6 bases from V and 7 from J, leaving 16 bases between them. The CDR3 runs to 13 residues. Germline V CDR1 and CDR2: SGHRS, YFSETQ. The CDR3 nucleotides are TGCGCCAGCACTCGCGGGGCCGAGGGGACCCAGTACTTC. Protein: CASTRGAEGTQYF.

The V call is TRBV24-1, the J call TRBJ1-1; D may be TRBD1 (6 bases). Between the trimmed V and J ends, which lost 10 bases and 2 bases, there was a span of 13 bases. Germline CDR1 reads KGHDR; CDR2 reads SFDVKD. There are 13 residues in the CDR3. CDR3 nucleotides: TGTGCCACTCGAGACAGGCCTAACACTGAAGCTTTCTTT. It yields the protein CATRDRPNTEAFF.